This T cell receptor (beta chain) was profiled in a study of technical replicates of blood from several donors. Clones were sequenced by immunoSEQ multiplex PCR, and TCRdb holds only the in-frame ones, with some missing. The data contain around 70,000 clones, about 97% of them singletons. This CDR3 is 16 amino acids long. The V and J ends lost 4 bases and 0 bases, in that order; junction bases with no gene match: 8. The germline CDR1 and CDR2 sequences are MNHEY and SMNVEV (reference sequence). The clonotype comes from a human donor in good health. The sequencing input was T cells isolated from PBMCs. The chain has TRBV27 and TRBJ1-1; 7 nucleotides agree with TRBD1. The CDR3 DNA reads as TGTGCCAGCAGTTCGAGCTACAGGGGTATGAACACTGAAGCTTTCTTT. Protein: CASSSSYRGMNTEAFF.